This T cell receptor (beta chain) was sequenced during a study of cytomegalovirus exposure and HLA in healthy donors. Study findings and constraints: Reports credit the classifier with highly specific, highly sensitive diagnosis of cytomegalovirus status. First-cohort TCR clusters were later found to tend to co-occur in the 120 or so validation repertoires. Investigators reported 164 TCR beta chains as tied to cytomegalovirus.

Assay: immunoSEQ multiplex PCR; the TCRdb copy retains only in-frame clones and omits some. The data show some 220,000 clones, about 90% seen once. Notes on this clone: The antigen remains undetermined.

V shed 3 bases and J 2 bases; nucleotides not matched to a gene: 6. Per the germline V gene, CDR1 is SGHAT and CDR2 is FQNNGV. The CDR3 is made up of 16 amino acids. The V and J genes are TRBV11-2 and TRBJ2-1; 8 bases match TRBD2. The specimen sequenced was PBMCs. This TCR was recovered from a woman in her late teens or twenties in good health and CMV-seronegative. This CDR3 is CASSFLSGGAYNEQFF. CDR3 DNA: TGTGCCAGCAGCTTCCTATCCGGGGGGGCCTACAATGAGCAGTTCTTC. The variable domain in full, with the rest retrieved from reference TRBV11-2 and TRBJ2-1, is EAGVAQSPRYKIIEKRQSVAFWCNPISGHATLYWYQQILGQGPKLLIQFQNNGVVDDSQLPKDRFSAERLKGVDSTLKIQPAKLEDSAVYLCASSFLSGGAYNEQFFGPGTRLTVL.